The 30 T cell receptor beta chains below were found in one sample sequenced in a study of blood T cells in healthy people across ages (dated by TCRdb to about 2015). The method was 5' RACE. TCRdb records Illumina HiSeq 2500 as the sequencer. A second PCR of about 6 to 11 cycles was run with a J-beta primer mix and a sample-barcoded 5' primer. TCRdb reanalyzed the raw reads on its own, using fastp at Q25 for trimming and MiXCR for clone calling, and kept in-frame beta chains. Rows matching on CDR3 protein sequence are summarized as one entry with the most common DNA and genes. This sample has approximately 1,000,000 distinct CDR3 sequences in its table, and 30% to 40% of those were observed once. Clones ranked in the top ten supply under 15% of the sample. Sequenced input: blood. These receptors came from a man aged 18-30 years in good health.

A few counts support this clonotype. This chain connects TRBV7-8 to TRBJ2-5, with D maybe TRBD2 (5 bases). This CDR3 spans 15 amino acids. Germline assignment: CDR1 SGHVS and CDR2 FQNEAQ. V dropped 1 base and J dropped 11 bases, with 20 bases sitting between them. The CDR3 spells CASSLVQSRGNEQYF. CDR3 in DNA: TGTGCCAGCAGCTTAGTCCAGTCTCGGGGTAATGAGCAGTACTTC.

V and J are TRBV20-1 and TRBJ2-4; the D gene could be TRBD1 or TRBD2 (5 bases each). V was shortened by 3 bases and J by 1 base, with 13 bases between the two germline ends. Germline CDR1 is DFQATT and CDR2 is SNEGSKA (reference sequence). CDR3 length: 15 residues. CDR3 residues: CSASRDPVAKNIQYF. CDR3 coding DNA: TGCAGTGCTAGCCGGGACCCGGTGGCCAAAAACATTCAGTACTTC.

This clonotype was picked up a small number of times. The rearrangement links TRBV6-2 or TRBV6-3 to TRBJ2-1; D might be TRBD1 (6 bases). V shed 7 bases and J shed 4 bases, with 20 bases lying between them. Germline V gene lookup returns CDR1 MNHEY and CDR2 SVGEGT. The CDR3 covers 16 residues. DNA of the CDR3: TGTGCCAGCAACCTACCTCCCGACAGGTCTTACAATGAGCAGTTCTTC. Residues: CASNLPPDRSYNEQFF.

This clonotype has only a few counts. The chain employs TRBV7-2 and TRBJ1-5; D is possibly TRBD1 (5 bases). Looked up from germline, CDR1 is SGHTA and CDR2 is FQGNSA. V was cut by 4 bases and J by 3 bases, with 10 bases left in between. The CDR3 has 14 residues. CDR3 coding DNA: TGTGCCAGCAGCTCCAGGGCCATCAATCAGCCCCAGCATTTT. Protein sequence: CASSSRAINQPQHF.

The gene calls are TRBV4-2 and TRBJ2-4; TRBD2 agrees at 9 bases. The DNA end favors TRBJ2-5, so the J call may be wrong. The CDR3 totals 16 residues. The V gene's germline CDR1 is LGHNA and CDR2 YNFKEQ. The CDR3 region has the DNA TGTGCCAGCAGCCAAATTTTAGCGGGAGCGATGGAGACCCAGTACTTC. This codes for CASSQILAGAMETQYF.

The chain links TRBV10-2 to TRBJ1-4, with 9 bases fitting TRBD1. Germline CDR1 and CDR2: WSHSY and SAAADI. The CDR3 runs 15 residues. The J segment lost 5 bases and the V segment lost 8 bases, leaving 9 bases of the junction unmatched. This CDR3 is CASRSPGQGNEKLFF. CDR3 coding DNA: TGCGCCAGCCGGAGTCCAGGACAGGGGAATGAAAAACTGTTTTTT.

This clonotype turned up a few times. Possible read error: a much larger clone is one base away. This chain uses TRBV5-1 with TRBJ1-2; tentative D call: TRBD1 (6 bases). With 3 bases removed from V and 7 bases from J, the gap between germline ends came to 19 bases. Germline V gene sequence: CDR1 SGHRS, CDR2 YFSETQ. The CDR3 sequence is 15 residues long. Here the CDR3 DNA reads TGCGCCAGCAGCTGGACAAACAGAGGGGGACCTGGCTACACCTTC. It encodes CASSWTNRGGPGYTF. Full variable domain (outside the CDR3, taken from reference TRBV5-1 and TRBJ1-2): KAGVTQTPRYLIKTRGQQVTLSCSPISGHRSVSWYQQTPGQGLQFLFEYFSETQRNKGNFPGRFSGRQFSNSRSEMNVSTLELGDSALYLCASSWTNRGGPGYTFGSGTRLTVV.

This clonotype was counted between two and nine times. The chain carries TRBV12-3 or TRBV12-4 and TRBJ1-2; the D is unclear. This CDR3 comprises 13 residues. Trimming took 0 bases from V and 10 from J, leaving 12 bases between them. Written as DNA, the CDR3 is TGTGCCAGCAGTTTAGCGCGGCAGAGTCTCTACACCTTC. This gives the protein CASSLARQSLYTF.

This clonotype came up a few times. The CDR3, as DNA: TGTGCCAGCAACCGTGAGGCTAGCGGCCGCTACAATGAGCAGTACTTC. Its translation is CASNREASGRYNEQYF. The rearrangement uses TRBV6-5 and TRBJ2-1, with 7 positions matching TRBD2. The J call may be mistaken, given a closer DNA end match to TRBJ2-7. CDR1 and CDR2 from the germline V gene are MNHEY and SVGAGI. The CDR3 runs 16 residues.

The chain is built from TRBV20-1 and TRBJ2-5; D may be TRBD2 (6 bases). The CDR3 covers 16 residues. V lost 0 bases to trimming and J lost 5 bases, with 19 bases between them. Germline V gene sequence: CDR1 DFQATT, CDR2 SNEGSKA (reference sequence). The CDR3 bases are TGCAGTGCTAGAGATCACCGCCACCGGGAGAGGGAGACCCAGTACTTC. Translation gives CSARDHRHRERETQYF.

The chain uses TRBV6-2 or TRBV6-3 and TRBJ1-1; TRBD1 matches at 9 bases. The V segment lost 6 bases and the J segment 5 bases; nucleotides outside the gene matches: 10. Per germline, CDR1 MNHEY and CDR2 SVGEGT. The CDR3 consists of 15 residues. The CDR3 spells CASSWSTGGSTEAFF. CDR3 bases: TGTGCCAGCAGCTGGAGTACAGGGGGCTCTACTGAAGCTTTCTTT.

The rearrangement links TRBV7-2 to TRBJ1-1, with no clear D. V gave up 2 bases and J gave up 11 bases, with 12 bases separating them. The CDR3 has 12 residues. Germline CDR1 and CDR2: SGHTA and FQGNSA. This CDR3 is CASSLSSGGAFF. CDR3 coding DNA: TGTGCCAGCAGCTTATCGTCCGGCGGGGCTTTCTTT.

This CDR3 is CASRSTGKLLSYEQYF. The CDR3 bases are TGTGCCAGCAGATCGACAGGGAAACTTCTATCCTACGAGCAGTACTTC. The chain carries TRBV12-3 or TRBV12-4 and TRBJ2-7; 7 bases are shared with TRBD1. This CDR3 comprises 16 residues. After removal of 6 bases from V and 1 base from J, the junction contained 12 bases not matched to a gene.

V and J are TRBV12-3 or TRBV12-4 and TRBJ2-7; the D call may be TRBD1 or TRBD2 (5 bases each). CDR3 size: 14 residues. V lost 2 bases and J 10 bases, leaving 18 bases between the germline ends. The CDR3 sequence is CASSLRSSGATQYF. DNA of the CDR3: TGTGCCAGCAGTTTAAGATCGTCCGGGGCCACCCAGTACTTC.

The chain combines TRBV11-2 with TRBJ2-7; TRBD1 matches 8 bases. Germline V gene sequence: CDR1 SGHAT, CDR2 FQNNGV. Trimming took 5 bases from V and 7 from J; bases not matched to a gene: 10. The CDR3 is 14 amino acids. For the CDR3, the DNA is TGTGCCAGCAGCGTGACAGGGGTGGGCAATGAGCAGTACTTC. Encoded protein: CASSVTGVGNEQYF.

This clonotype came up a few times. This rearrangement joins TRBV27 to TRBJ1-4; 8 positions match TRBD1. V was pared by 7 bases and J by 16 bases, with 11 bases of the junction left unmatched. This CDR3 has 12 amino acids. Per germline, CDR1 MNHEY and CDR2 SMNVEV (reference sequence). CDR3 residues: CASKTQGGGPFF. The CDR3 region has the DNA TGTGCCAGCAAAACACAGGGGGGCGGCCCGTTTTTT.

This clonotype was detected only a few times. The CDR3 sequence: CASSGGTVSYGYTF. CDR3 nucleotides: TGTGCCAGCAGTGGGGGGACAGTGTCCTATGGCTACACCTTC. The gene calls are TRBV12-3 or TRBV12-4 and TRBJ1-2; 7 bases line up with TRBD1. The CDR3 consists of 14 residues. The V and J ends lost 5 bases and 4 bases, in that order; junction bases with no gene match: 7.

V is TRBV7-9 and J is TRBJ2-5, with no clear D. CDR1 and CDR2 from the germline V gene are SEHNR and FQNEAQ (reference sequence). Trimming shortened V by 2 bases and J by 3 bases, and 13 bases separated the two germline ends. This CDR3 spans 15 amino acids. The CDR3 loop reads CASSLLGYTKETQYF. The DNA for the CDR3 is TGTGCCAGCAGCTTACTGGGCTATACTAAAGAGACCCAGTACTTC.

The CDR3, as DNA: TGTGCCAGCAGTCCATACAGGGAATCGAAGCATGGCTACACCTTC. As protein: CASSPYRESKHGYTF. The chain uses TRBV28 and TRBJ1-2; maybe TRBD1 (6 bases). The CDR3 spans 15 residues. V lost 5 bases and J lost 6, with 19 bases in between. Germline values: CDR1 MDHEN, CDR2 SYDVKM.

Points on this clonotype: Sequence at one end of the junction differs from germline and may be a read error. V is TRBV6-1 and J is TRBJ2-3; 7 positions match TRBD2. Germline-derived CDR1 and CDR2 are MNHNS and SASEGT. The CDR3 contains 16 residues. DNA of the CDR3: TGTGCCCGCAGCCCCCTGACTAGCAGTCCCACAGATACGCAGTATTTT. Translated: CARSPLTSSPTDTQYF.

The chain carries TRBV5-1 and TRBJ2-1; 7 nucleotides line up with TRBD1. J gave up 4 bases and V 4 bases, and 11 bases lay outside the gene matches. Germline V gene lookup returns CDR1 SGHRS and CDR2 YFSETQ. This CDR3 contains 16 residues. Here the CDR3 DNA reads TGCGCCAGCAGCACCCGACAGGGAGTTTATTACAATGAGCAGTTCTTC. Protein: CASSTRQGVYYNEQFF.

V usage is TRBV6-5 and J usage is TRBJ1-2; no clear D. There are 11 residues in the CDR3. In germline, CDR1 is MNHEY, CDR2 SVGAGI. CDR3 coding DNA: TGTGCAGCGGGAAGGAGTTATGGCTACACCTTC. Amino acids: CAAGRSYGYTF.

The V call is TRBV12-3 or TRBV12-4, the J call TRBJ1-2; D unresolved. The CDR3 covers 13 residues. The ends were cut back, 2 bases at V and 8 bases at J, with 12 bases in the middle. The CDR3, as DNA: TGTGCCAGCAGTTTAAAGAGGGTGAGAGGCTACACCTTC. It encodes CASSLKRVRGYTF.

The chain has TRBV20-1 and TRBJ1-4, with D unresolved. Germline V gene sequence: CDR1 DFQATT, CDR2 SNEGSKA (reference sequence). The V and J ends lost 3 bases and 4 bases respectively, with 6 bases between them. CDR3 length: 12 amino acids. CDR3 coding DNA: TGCAGTGCTAGGGGCGTTAATGAAAAACTGTTTTTT. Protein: CSARGVNEKLFF.

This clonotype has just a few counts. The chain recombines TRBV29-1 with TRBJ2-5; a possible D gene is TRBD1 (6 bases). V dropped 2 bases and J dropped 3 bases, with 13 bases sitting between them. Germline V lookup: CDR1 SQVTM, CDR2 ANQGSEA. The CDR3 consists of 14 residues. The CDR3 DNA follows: TGCAGCGTTGAACTTGGGGGCAGGGAAGAGACCCAGTACTTC. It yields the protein CSVELGGREETQYF.

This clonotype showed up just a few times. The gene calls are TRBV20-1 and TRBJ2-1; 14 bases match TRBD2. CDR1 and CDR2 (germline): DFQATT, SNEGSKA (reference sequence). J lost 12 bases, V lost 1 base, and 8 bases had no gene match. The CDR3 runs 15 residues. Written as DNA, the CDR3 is TGCAGTGCTAGAGGAGAGACTAGCGGGGGGGGTAGGCAGTTCTTC. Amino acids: CSARGETSGGGRQFF.

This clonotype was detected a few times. CDR3 bases: TGTGCCAGCAGTTTGTGGGAGCCAAGGAGTAATGAGCAGTTCTTC. Translated: CASSLWEPRSNEQFF. The V and J genes are TRBV12-3 or TRBV12-4 and TRBJ2-1, with TRBD2 as a possible D gene (5 bases). The CDR3 runs to 15 residues. The V end was cut by 3 bases, the J end by 7 bases, with 16 bases between.

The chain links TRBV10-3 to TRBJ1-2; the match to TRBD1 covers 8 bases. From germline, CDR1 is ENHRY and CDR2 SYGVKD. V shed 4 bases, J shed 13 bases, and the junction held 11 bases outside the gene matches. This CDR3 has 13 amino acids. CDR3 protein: CAISGTGMSLTTF. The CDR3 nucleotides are TGTGCCATCAGTGGGACAGGGATGTCGCTTACCACCTTC.

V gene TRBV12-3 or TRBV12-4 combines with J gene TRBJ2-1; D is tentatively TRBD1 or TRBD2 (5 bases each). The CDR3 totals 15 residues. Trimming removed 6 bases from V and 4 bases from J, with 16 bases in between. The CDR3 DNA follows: TGTGCCAGCAGGCCCGGGACCAGACTGTACAATGAGCAGTTCTTC. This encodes CASRPGTRLYNEQFF.

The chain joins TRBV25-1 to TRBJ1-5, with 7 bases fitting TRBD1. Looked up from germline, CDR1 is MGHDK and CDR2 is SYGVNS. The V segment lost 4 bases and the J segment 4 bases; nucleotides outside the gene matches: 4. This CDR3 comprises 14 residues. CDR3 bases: TGTGCCAGCAGTGCCGAGGGACAGAATCAGCCCCAGCATTTT. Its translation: CASSAEGQNQPQHF.